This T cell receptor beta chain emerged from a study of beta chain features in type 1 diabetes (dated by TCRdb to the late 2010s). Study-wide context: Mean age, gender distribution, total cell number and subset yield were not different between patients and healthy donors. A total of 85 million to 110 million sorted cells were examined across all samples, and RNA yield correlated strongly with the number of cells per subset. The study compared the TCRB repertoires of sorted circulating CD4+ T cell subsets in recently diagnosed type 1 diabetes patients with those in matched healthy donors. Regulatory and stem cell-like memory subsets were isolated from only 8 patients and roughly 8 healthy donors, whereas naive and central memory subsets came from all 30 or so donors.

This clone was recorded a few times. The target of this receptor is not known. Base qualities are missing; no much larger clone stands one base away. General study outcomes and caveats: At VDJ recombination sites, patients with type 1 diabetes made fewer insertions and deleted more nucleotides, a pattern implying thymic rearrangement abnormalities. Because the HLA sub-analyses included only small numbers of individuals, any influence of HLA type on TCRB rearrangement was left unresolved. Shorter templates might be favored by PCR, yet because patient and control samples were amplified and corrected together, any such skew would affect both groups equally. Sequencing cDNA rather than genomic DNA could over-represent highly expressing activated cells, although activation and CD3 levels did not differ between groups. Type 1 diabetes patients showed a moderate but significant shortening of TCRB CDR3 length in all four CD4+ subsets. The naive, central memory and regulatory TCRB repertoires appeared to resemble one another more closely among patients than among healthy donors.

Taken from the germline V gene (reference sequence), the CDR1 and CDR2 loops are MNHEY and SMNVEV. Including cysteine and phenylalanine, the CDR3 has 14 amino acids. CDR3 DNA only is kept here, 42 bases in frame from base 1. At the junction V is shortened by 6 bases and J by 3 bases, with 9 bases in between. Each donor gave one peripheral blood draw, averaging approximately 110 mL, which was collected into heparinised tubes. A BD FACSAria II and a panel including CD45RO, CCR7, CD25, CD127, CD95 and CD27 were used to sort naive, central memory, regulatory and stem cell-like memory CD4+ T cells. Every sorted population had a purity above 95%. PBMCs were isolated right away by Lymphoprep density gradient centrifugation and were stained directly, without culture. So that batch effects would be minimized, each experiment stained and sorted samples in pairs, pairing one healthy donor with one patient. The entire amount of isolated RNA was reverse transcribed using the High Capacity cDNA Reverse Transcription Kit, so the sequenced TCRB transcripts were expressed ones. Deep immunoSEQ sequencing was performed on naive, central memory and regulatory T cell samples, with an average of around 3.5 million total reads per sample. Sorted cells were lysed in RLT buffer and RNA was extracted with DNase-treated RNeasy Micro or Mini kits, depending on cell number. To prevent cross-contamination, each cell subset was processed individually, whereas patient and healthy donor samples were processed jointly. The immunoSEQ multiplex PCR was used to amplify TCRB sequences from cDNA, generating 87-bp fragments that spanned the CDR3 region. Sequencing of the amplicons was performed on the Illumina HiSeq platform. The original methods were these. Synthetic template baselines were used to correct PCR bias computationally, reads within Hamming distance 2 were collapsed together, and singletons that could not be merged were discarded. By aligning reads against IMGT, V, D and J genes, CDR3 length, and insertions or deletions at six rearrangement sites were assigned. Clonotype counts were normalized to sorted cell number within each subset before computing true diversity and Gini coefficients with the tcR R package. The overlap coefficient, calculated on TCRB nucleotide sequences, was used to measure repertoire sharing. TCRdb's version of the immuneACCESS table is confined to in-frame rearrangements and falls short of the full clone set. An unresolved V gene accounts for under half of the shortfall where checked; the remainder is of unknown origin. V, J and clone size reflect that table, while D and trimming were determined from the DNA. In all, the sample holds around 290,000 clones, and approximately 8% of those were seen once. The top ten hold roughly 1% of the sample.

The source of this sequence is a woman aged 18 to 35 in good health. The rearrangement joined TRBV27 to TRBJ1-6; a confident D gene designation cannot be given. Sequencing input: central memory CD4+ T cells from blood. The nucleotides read TGTGCCAGCAGGCGGACGGACTATAATTCACCCCTCCACTTT. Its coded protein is CASRRTDYNSPLHF.